The 30 T cell receptor beta chains listed next were all sequenced from one sample in a study of circulating and synovial CD4+ cells in juvenile arthritis. Repertoires were generated with immunoSEQ multiplex PCR, while TCRdb's copy carries only in-frame clones and drops some. The profile shows fewer than 35,000 clones, 95% to 96% of them singletons. Specimen: CD4+ T cells from blood. The origin of the receptors is a human donor with juvenile idiopathic arthritis.

The chain has TRBV13 and TRBJ2-5, with D tentatively TRBD2 (6 bases). Germline CDR1 reads PRHDT; CDR2 reads FYEKMQ (reference sequence). The CDR3 length is 15 residues. Trimming shortened V by 1 base and J by 5 bases, and 14 bases separated the two germline ends. CDR3 loop: CASSLAGAGSETQYF. The CDR3, as DNA: TGTGCCAGCAGCTTAGCCGGAGCGGGTTCGGAGACCCAGTACTTC.

This clone has just a few counts. This sequence joins TRBV11-3 and TRBJ1-1, with D uncertain. The CDR3 contains 13 residues. V was cut by 1 base and J by 2 bases, with 5 bases left in between. In germline, CDR1 is SGHNT, CDR2 YENEEA. The CDR3 reads CASSLGLNTEAFF. In nucleotides, the CDR3 is TGTGCCAGCAGCTTAGGACTTAACACTGAAGCTTTCTTT. Full variable domain (missing parts from reference TRBV11-3 and TRBJ1-1): EAGVVQSPRYKIIEKKQPVAFWCNPISGHNTLYWYLQNLGQGPELLIRYENEEAVDDSQLPKDRFSAERLKGVDSTLKIQPAELGDSAVYLCASSLGLNTEAFFGQGTRLTVV.

Note on this clone: Other DNA sequences of this sample code for an identical CDR3. CDR3 nucleotides: TGTGCCACCAGCAAGGCAGGGGCCTACAATGAGCAGTTCTTC. This codes for CATSKAGAYNEQFF. The V gene is TRBV15, the J gene TRBJ2-1, with D tentatively TRBD1 (6 bases). Germline-derived CDR1 and CDR2 are LNHNV and YYDKDF (reference sequence). With 4 bases removed from V and 2 bases from J, the gap between germline ends came to 9 bases. The CDR3 loop spans 14 amino acids.

The chain couples TRBV19 to TRBJ2-3; 13 bases are a match to TRBD2. The CDR3 totals 15 residues. V lost 3 bases to trimming and J lost 5 bases; unmatched junction nucleotides: 2. From germline, CDR1 is LNHDA and CDR2 SQIVND (reference sequence). CDR3 in DNA: TGTGCCAGTAGTATCCGACTAGCGGGGGGAGATACGCAGTATTTT. Its translation is CASSIRLAGGDTQYF.

CDR3 loop: CARTPDNDREYGYTF. The CDR3, as DNA: TGTGCCAGGACCCCGGACAATGACAGGGAATATGGCTACACCTTC. The chain couples TRBV2 to TRBJ1-2, with 7 bases matching TRBD1. Per germline, CDR1 SNHLY and CDR2 FYNNEI. Trimming cost V 9 bases and J 5 bases; bases outside gene matches: 15. The CDR3 runs to 15 residues.

The genes are TRBV5-1 and TRBJ1-1; TRBD1 agrees at 8 bases. The CDR3 spans 14 residues. V was clipped by 2 bases and J by 4 bases; unmatched bases: 4. The germline V gene encodes CDR1 SGHRS and CDR2 YFSETQ. CDR3 nucleotides: TGCGCCAGCAGCTTTAATACAGGGGGCACTGAAGCTTTCTTT. This gives the protein CASSFNTGGTEAFF.

The chain employs TRBV9 and TRBJ1-2; D uncertain. The CDR3 is 14 amino acids. Germline loops: CDR1 SGDLS, CDR2 YYNGEE. V was cut by 4 bases and J by 2 bases, with 12 bases left in between. The CDR3 sequence: CASSPREGNYGYTF. The CDR3 DNA sequence: TGTGCCAGCAGCCCCCGGGAGGGAAACTATGGCTACACCTTC.

The V gene is TRBV11-2, the J gene TRBJ2-3, with a possible D match to TRBD2 (6 bases). The ends were cut back, 5 bases at V and 5 bases at J, with 14 bases in the middle. CDR1 and CDR2 (germline): SGHAT, FQNNGV. The CDR3 has 14 amino acids. The CDR3 region is CASSKGLGVDTQYF. CDR3 nucleotide sequence: TGTGCCAGCAGCAAGGGACTGGGGGTAGATACGCAGTATTTT. The variable domain in full, completed from reference TRBV11-2 and TRBJ2-3, reads EAGVAQSPRYKIIEKRQSVAFWCNPISGHATLYWYQQILGQGPKLLIQFQNNGVVDDSQLPKDRFSAERLKGVDSTLKIQPAKLEDSAVYLCASSKGLGVDTQYFGPGTRLTVL.

V usage is TRBV30 and J usage is TRBJ1-1, with D possibly TRBD1 on 5 matching bases. Germline lookup yields CDR1 GTSNPN and CDR2 SVGIG (reference sequence). The CDR3 runs to 13 residues. The germline V and J ends were trimmed by 2 bases and 4 bases, with 11 bases remaining between them. The DNA for the CDR3 is TGTGCCTGGAGTCGGGGGAGGGTCACTGAAGCTTTCTTT. Translation: CAWSRGRVTEAFF.

The chain combines TRBV6-4 with TRBJ2-5, with D possibly TRBD1 on 6 matching bases. The CDR3 length is 13 residues. Germline V gives CDR1 MRHNA, CDR2 SNTAGT. The V gene lost 4 bases and the J gene lost 2 bases, with 8 bases spanning the gap. CDR3 in amino acids: CASSAGQQETQYF. In nucleotides, the CDR3 is TGTGCCAGCAGTGCCGGACAGCAAGAGACCCAGTACTTC.

This sequence joins TRBV12-5 and TRBJ2-1; 9 nucleotides line up with TRBD2. The V and J ends lost 2 bases and 8 bases, in that order; junction bases with no gene match: 13. The germline gives CDR1 LGHNT, CDR2 FRNRAP. The CDR3 is 17 amino acids. The CDR3 DNA reads TGTGCTAGTGGTTTGCCCTCGGGTGAGCGGGGGGCCCATGAGCAGTTCTTC. Protein product: CASGLPSGERGAHEQFF.

This chain links TRBV2 with TRBJ2-1, with TRBD2 identical over 7 bases. Germline trimming cut 7 bases from V and 6 bases from J; bases unmatched to any gene: 12. Germline CDR1 reads SNHLY; CDR2 reads FYNNEI. The CDR3 totals 15 residues. In nucleotides, the CDR3 is TGTGCCAGCACTAGACTAGGGACTATAACCAATGAGCAGTTCTTC. Its protein is CASTRLGTITNEQFF.

The CDR3 reads CASSIRILPQGATYEQYF. The DNA for the CDR3 is TGTGCCAGTAGTATCCGCATCTTGCCTCAGGGGGCTACTTACGAGCAGTACTTC. The chain couples TRBV19 to TRBJ2-7; 8 bases align to TRBD1. Germline CDR1 and CDR2: LNHDA and SQIVND (reference sequence). This CDR3 is built from 18 residues. Germline trimming cut 3 bases from V and 4 bases from J; bases unmatched to any gene: 17.

The rearrangement uses TRBV15 and TRBJ2-1; 8 nucleotides align to TRBD1. The germline CDR1 and CDR2 sequences are LNHNV and YYDKDF (reference sequence). The J segment lost 2 bases and the V segment lost 5 bases, leaving 5 bases of the junction unmatched. This CDR3 comprises 15 residues. This chain's CDR3 is CATSLDRGPYNEQFF. In DNA form, the CDR3 reads TGTGCCACCAGCTTAGACAGGGGCCCCTACAATGAGCAGTTCTTC.

The chain couples TRBV20-1 to TRBJ1-2, with 8 nucleotides matching TRBD1. The CDR3 is 10 residues long. Looked up from germline, CDR1 is DFQATT and CDR2 is SNEGSKA (reference sequence). V was clipped by 8 bases and J by 8 bases; unmatched bases: 4. CDR3 bases: TGCAGTACGGACAGGGAGGGCTACACCTTC. It encodes CSTDREGYTF.

V is TRBV6-1 and J is TRBJ2-7, with D possibly TRBD1 on 5 matching bases. Germline V gene sequence: CDR1 MNHNS, CDR2 SASEGT. The CDR3 is 12 amino acids. V dropped 6 bases and J dropped 6 bases, with 12 bases sitting between them. CDR3 nucleotide sequence: TGTGCCAGCAGACAGGAGACCCTCGAGCAGTACTTC. Its translation: CASRQETLEQYF.

This clone was seen a handful of times. The gene calls are TRBV18 and TRBJ1-5, with TRBD1 matching over 10 bases. Germline lookup yields CDR1 KGHSH and CDR2 LQKENI. Trimming took 3 bases from V and 2 from J; bases not matched to a gene: 4. The CDR3 is 16 residues long. CDR3 nucleotide sequence: TGTGCCAGCTCACCGGGGGACAGGGGAGGCAATCAGCCCCAGCATTTT. This gives the protein CASSPGDRGGNQPQHF.

Worth noting for this clone: One end of the junction varies from germline; a read error may be responsible. The same CDR3 also results from other DNA sequences found in this sample. The V call is TRBV30, the J call TRBJ1-6; maybe TRBD1 (6 bases). The CDR3 is 17 residues long. The germline CDR1 and CDR2 sequences are GTSNPN and SVGIG (reference sequence). The DNA of the CDR3 is TGTGCCTGGAGTGTATCGCGGGGGGCCAGGGCTAATTCCCCCCTCCACTTT. Residues: CAWSVSRGARANSPLHF.

The V gene is TRBV2, the J gene TRBJ1-5, with D possibly matching TRBD1 (6 bases). Germline V CDR1 and CDR2: SNHLY, FYNNEI. CDR3 length: 12 residues. V gave up 8 bases and J gave up 5 bases, with 10 bases separating them. CDR3 DNA sequence: TGTGCCAGCCGGACAGATGATCAGCCCCAGCATTTT. It yields the protein CASRTDDQPQHF.

The chain carries TRBV18 and TRBJ1-3; perhaps TRBD1 as D (6 bases). The V gene's germline CDR1 is KGHSH and CDR2 LQKENI. Trimming pared 6 bases from V and 2 bases from J, leaving 17 bases between. The CDR3 totals 16 residues. CDR3 nucleotide sequence: TGTGCCAGCTCCCCCAACAGGGTAAAAGCTGGAAACACCATATATTTT. Amino acid sequence: CASSPNRVKAGNTIYF.

The chain combines TRBV11-2 with TRBJ2-7; D possibly corresponds to TRBD1 (5 bases). The CDR3 loop spans 12 amino acids. The V gene lost 1 base and the J gene lost 6 bases, with 7 bases spanning the gap. Looked up from germline, CDR1 is SGHAT and CDR2 is FQNNGV. CDR3: CASSLGQTEQYF. The CDR3, as DNA: TGTGCCAGCAGCTTAGGACAGACCGAGCAGTACTTC.

The chain links TRBV16 to TRBJ1-2; D call uncertain. Trimming removed 4 bases from V and 0 bases from J, with 6 bases in between. The CDR3 spans 13 residues. Germline loops: CDR1 KGHSY, CDR2 FQNENV. The CDR3 region has the DNA TGTGCCAGCAGCCCCGGGGCTAACTATGGCTACACCTTC. Its translation: CASSPGANYGYTF.

This rearrangement joins TRBV10-2 to TRBJ1-1; D gene uncertain. The CDR3 is 13 amino acids. Germline CDR1 is WSHSY and CDR2 is SAAADI. V lost 5 bases to trimming and J lost 1 base, with 8 bases between them. The CDR3 spells CASSRTANTEAFF. The CDR3, as DNA: TGCGCCAGCAGTAGAACAGCGAACACTGAAGCTTTCTTT.

The chain recombines TRBV20-1 with TRBJ1-5; D is undetermined. The CDR3 covers 11 residues. Trimming took off 0 bases at V and 6 bases at J, with 3 bases between the two ends. CDR1 and CDR2 (germline): DFQATT, SNEGSKA (reference sequence). Here the CDR3 reads CSARDGQPQHF. CDR3 DNA: TGCAGTGCTAGAGACGGTCAGCCCCAGCATTTT.

The gene calls are TRBV27 and TRBJ1-2, with D maybe TRBD1 (5 bases). V shed 6 bases and J shed 7 bases, with 18 bases lying between them. Germline CDR1 MNHEY, CDR2 SMNVEV (reference sequence). The CDR3 is made up of 14 amino acids. CDR3 nucleotides: TGTGCCAGCAGCCGACTTAAGGGGCCTTCTGGCTACACCTTC. This gives the protein CASSRLKGPSGYTF.

The chain couples TRBV9 to TRBJ1-1; TRBD1 might be the D (5 bases). The length of the CDR3 is 15 residues. V lost 4 bases to trimming and J lost 6 bases, with 19 bases between them. CDR1 is SGDLS, CDR2 YYNGEE, per germline. The CDR3 region is CASSPFLRGGAEAFF. CDR3 nucleotide sequence: TGTGCCAGCAGCCCATTTCTGCGGGGGGGAGCTGAAGCTTTCTTT.

This chain uses TRBV18 with TRBJ2-7; the match to TRBD1 covers 11 bases. Unmatched junction bases numbered 9, after V lost 6 bases and J lost 5 bases. This CDR3 region has 15 residues. CDR1 and CDR2 from the germline V gene are KGHSH and LQKENI. The CDR3, as DNA: TGTGCCAGCTCCCGGGGACAGGGGGTTTTCGACGAGCAGTACTTC. Translating it yields CASSRGQGVFDEQYF.

The chain links TRBV5-4 to TRBJ1-2; possible D gene TRBD1, 6 bases. CDR1 is SGHNT and CDR2 is YYREEE in the germline V gene (reference sequence). The CDR3 has 15 amino acids. V lost 4 bases and J 3 bases, leaving 16 bases between the germline ends. The DNA for the CDR3 is TGTGCCAGCAGCCATCCGGGGGGCAATTACTATGGCTACACCTTC. It encodes CASSHPGGNYYGYTF.

The rearrangement joins TRBV5-4 to TRBJ2-5; the match to TRBD1 covers 7 bases. V lost 4 bases, J lost 5 bases, and 5 bases stayed unmatched. The germline gives CDR1 SGHNT, CDR2 YYREEE (reference sequence). The CDR3 length is 13 residues. The CDR3 reads CASSRQGSETQYF. CDR3 DNA: TGTGCCAGCAGCCGACAGGGTTCCGAGACCCAGTACTTC.

This chain uses TRBV4-3 with TRBJ2-1; 9 bases are shared with TRBD2. V lost 0 bases, J lost 4 bases, and 4 bases stayed unmatched. The CDR3 runs to 16 residues. CDR1 and CDR2 from the germline V gene are LGHNA and YSLEER. CDR3 DNA sequence: TGCGCCAGCAGCCAAGATCTGCTAGCGGGATACAATGAGCAGTTCTTC. Protein: CASSQDLLAGYNEQFF.